This T cell receptor (beta chain) is from a study of early T cells in non-severe SARS-CoV-2 infection. Germline assignment: CDR1 SGHAT and CDR2 FQNNGV. The V gene lost 3 bases and the J gene lost 5 bases, with 13 bases spanning the gap. The CDR3 totals 14 residues. MiXCR, run by TCRdb on the 5' RACE reads, gives a single entry per CDR3 protein. The sample carries around 86,000 distinct CDR3 sequences, under 15% recorded once. This clonotype was obtained from an adult who was a healthcare worker with PCR-confirmed SARS-CoV-2 infection or an uninfected control (not recorded which). Sequencing used whole blood. V usage is TRBV11-2 and J usage is TRBJ2-5, with D perhaps matching TRBD2 (5 bases). The CDR3 sequence: CASSFLIGGETQYF. CDR3 nucleotide sequence: TGTGCCAGCAGCTTTCTAATTGGCGGGGAGACCCAGTACTTC.